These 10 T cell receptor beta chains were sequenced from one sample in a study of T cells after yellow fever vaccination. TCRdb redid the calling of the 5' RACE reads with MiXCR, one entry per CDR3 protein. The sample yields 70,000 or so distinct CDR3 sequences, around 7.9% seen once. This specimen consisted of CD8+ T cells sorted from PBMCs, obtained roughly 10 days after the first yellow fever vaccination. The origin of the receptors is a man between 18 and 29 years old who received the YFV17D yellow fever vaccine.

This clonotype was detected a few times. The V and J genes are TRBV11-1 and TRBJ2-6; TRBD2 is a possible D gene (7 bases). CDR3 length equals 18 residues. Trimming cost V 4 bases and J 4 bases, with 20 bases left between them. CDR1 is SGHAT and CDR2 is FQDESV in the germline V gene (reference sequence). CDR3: CASSWGYGGQLGANVLTF. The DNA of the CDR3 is TGTGCCAGCAGCTGGGGTTACGGGGGGCAGCTAGGGGCCAACGTCCTGACTTTC.

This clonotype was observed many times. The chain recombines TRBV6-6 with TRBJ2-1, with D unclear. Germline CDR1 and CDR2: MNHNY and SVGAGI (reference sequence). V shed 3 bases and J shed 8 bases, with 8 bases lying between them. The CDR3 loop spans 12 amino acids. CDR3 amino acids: CASSYGFDEQFF. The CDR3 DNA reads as TGTGCCAGCAGTTATGGGTTCGATGAGCAGTTCTTC.

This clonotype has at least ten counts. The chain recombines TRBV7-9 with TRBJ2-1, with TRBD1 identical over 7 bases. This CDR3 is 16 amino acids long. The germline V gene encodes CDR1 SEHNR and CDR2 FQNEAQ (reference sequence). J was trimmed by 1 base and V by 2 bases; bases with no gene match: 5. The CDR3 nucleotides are TGTGCCAGCAGCTTATTGTACAGGGGTTCCTACAATGAGCAGTTCTTC. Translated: CASSLLYRGSYNEQFF.

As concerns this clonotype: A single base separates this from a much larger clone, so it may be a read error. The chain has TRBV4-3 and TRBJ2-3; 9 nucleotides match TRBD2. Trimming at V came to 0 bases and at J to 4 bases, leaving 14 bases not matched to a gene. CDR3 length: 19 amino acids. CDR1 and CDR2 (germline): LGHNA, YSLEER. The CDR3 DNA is TGCGCCAGCAGCCAAGATGAGGTCCGGCGGGGGGGCGCCTCAGATACGCAGTATTTT. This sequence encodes CASSQDEVRRGGASDTQYF.

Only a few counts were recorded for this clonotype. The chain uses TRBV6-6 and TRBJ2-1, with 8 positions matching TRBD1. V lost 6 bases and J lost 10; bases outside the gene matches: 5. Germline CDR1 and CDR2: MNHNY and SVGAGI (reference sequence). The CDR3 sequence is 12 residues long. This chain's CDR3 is CASSRTGNEQFF. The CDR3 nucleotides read TGTGCCAGCAGCCGGACAGGGAACGAGCAGTTCTTC.

The CDR3 protein is CASSTGSGNQPQHF. The DNA for the CDR3 is TGTGCCAGCAGCACCGGGTCGGGCAATCAGCCCCAGCATTTT. The chain combines TRBV7-6 with TRBJ1-5; no reliable D call. The CDR3 has 14 amino acids. V was pared by 5 bases and J by 2 bases, with 10 bases between. CDR1 and CDR2 from the germline V gene are SGHVS and FNYEAQ.

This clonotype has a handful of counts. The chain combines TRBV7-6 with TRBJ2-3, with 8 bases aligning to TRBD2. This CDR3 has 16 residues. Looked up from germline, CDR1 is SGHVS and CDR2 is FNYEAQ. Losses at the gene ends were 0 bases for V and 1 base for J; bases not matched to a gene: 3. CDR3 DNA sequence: TGTGCCAGCAGCTTAGCAGCGACTAGCGGCACAGATACGCAGTATTTT. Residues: CASSLAATSGTDTQYF.

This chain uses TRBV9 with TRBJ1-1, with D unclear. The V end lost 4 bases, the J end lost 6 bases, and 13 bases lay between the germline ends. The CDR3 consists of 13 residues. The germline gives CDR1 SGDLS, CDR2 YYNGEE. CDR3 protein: CASSPPGSPEAFF. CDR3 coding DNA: TGTGCCAGCAGCCCCCCAGGTTCTCCTGAAGCTTTCTTT.

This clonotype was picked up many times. DNA of the CDR3: TGCGCCAGCAGCTTTACCCCCGGATCCTACGAGCAGTACTTC. This encodes CASSFTPGSYEQYF. The chain links TRBV5-1 to TRBJ2-7; D gene uncertain. V lost 2 bases and J 1 base, leaving 10 bases between the germline ends. CDR3 length equals 14 residues. The V gene's germline CDR1 is SGHRS and CDR2 YFSETQ.

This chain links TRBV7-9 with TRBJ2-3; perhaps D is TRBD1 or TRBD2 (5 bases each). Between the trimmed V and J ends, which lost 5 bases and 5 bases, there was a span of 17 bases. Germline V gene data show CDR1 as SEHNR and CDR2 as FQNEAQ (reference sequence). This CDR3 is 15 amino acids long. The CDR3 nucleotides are TGTGCCAGCAGCCCCCTGGGGACCGTAGGAGATACGCAGTATTTT. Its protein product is CASSPLGTVGDTQYF.